One sample yielded the 6 T cell receptor beta chains listed below, sequenced in a study of siplizumab effects on memory and regulatory T cells. The data were produced by immunoSEQ multiplex PCR, yet TCRdb's version contains in-frame clones alone and is incomplete. This table has roughly 120,000 clones, 92% appearing once. Sequencing was done on a sample of Tregs sorted from blood. Every receptor here comes from a human donor in good health.

The chain recombines TRBV6-5 with TRBJ2-5, with D unresolved. Trimming left V 0 bases short and J 1 base short, with 9 bases between. Per the germline V gene, CDR1 is MNHEY and CDR2 is SVGAGI. The CDR3 is made up of 15 amino acids. CDR3 coding DNA: TGTGCCAGCAGTTACTCGATAGTCAGCCAAGAGACCCAGTACTTC. Protein: CASSYSIVSQETQYF.

The sample holds one count of this clone. V is TRBV18 and J is TRBJ1-1; D not resolved. CDR1 is KGHSH and CDR2 is LQKENI in the germline V gene. The CDR3 covers 12 residues. The CDR3 sequence is CEERISDTEAFF. The CDR3 nucleotides read TGTGAAGAGCGGATTTCAGACACTGAAGCTTTCTTT.

This rearrangement joins TRBV19 to TRBJ1-1, with 9 positions matching TRBD1. The CDR3 has 14 amino acids. CDR1 is LNHDA, CDR2 SQIVND, per germline (reference sequence). Unmatched junction bases numbered 6, after V lost 6 bases and J lost 4 bases. The CDR3: CASRPPQGATEAFF. The CDR3 region has the DNA TGTGCCAGTAGACCCCCACAGGGGGCCACTGAAGCTTTCTTT. Full variable domain (outside the CDR3, taken from reference TRBV19 and TRBJ1-1): DGGITQSPKYLFRKEGQNVTLSCEQNLNHDAMYWYRQDPGQGLRLIYYSQIVNDFQKGDIAEGYSVSREKKESFPLTVTSAQKNPTAFYLCASRPPQGATEAFFGQGTRLTVV.

The J gene is TRBJ2-1, the V gene TRBV6-1; D is possibly TRBD1 (6 bases). V gave up 2 bases and J gave up 4 bases, with 12 bases separating them. The CDR3 is 15 amino acids. Germline CDR1 and CDR2: MNHNS and SASEGT. The CDR3 DNA reads TGTGCCAGCAGTGAAATTACAGGGATATACAATGAGCAGTTCTTC. It translates to CASSEITGIYNEQFF.

The chain employs TRBV6-5 and TRBJ2-1, with 10 bases matching TRBD2. CDR3 length: 15 residues. Per germline, CDR1 MNHEY and CDR2 SVGAGI. The V gene end was trimmed by 10 bases and the J gene end by 3 bases; junction bases not matched to a gene: 9. The CDR3 region is CATRPRLAGYNEQFF. The CDR3 coding sequence is TGTGCCACTCGACCCAGACTAGCGGGCTACAATGAGCAGTTCTTC.

The chain combines TRBV27 with TRBJ1-2; TRBD1 agrees at 7 bases. The CDR3 extends over 16 amino acids. V trimming: 7 bases; J trimming: 6 bases; junction bases outside the gene matches: 17. Per germline, CDR1 MNHEY and CDR2 SMNVEV (reference sequence). The DNA of the CDR3 is TGTGCCAGCACATCGGACAGGATCGGGAGGGTGGATGGCTACACCTTC. Protein sequence: CASTSDRIGRVDGYTF.